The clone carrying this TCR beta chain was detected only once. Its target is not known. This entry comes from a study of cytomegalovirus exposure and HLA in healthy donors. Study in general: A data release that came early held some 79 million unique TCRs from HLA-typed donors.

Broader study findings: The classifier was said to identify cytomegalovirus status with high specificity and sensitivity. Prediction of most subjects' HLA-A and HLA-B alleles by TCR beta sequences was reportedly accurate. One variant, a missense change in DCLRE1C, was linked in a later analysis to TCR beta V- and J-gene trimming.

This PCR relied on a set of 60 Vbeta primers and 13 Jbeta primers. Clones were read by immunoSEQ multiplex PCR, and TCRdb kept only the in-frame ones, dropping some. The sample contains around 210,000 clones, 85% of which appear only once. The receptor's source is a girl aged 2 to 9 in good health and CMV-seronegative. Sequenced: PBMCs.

For the CDR3, the DNA is TGTGCCAGTGGGGTACAGGGAGTTTGCGGCTACACCTTC. Encoded protein: CASGVQGVCGYTF. The J gene is TRBJ1-2, the V gene TRBV19; tentatively, D is TRBD1 (6 bases). The CDR3 is made up of 13 amino acids. Germline values: CDR1 LNHDA, CDR2 SQIVND (reference sequence). The ends were cut back, 8 bases at V and 8 bases at J, with 18 bases in the middle.